This section outlines one T cell receptor (beta chain) sequence together with its context. It was with a sample-barcoded 5' primer and a J-beta primer mix that a second PCR of roughly 7 to 12 cycles was run. From the 5' RACE reads, TCRdb called clonotypes with MiXCR, one entry per CDR3 protein. There are 950,000 to 1,200,000 distinct CDR3 sequences in the sample; around two fifths occur only once, and approximately 14% lies in the top ten. The sample comes from a study of blood T cells in healthy people across ages. The germline V gene has CDR1 SGHKS and CDR2 YYEKEE (reference sequence). The ends were cut back, 0 bases at V and 4 bases at J, with 13 bases in the middle. The CDR3 covers 15 residues.

This rearrangement joins TRBV5-5 to TRBJ1-2; a possible D gene is TRBD1 (6 bases). The sample comprised blood. This receptor was identified in a man in his late teens or twenties in good health. The CDR3 DNA follows: TGTGCCAGCAGCTTGGAACAGGGAATCCCCTATGGCTACACCTTC. This gives the protein CASSLEQGIPYGYTF. The full variable domain, in which reference TRBV5-5 and TRBJ1-2 provide the parts outside the CDR3, is DAGVTQSPTHLIKTRGQQVTLRCSPISGHKSVSWYQQVLGQGPQFIFQYYEKEERGRGNFPDRFSARQFPNYSSELNVNALLLGDSALYLCASSLEQGIPYGYTFGSGTRLTVV.